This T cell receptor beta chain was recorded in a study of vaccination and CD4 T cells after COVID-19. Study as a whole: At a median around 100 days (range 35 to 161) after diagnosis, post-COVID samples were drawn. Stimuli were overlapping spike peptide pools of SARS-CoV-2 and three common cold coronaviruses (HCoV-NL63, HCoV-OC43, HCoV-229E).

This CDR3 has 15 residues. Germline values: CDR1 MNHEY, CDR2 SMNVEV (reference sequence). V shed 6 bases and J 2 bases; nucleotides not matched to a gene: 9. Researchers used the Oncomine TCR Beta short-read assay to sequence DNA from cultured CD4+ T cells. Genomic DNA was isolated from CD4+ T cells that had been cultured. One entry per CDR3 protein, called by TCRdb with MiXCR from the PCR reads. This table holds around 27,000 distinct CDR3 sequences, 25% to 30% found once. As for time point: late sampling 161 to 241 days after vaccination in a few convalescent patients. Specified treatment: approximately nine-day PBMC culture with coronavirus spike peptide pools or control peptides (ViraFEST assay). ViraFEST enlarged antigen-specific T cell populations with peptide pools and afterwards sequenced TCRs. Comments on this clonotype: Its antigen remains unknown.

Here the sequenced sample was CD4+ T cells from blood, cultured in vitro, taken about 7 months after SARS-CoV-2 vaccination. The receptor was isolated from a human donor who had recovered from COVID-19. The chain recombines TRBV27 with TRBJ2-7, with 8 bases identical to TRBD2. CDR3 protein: CASSFTSGRAYEQYF. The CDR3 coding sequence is TGTGCCAGCAGCTTTACTAGCGGACGGGCCTACGAGCAGTACTTC.